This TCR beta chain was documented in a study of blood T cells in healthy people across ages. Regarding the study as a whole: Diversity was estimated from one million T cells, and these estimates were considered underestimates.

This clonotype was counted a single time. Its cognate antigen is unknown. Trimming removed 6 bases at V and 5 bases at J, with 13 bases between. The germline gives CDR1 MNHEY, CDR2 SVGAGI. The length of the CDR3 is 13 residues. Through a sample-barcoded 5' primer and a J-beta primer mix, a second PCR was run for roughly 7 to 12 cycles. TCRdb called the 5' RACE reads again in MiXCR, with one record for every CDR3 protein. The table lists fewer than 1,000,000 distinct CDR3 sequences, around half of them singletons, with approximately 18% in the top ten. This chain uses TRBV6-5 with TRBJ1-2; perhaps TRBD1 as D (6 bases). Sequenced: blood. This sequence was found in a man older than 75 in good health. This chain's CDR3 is CASRTDRRYGYTF. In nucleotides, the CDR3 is TGTGCCAGCAGAACCGACAGGAGGTATGGCTACACCTTC.